This T cell receptor beta chain was recovered during a study of blood T cell repertoires in COVID-19. In the authors' methods: Quantification of nucleated cells was approximated via reference gene primer amplification. Sequencing used immunoSEQ multiplex PCR; TCRdb keeps in-frame clones, though not all of them. That table is the source of V, J and clone size, and D and trimming were worked out from the DNA. Of some 200,000 clones in the sample, about nine tenths were seen once. Germline trimming cut 5 bases from V and 7 bases from J; bases unmatched to any gene: 11. This CDR3 spans 16 amino acids. Germline CDR1 reads SEHNR; CDR2 reads FQNEAQ (reference sequence).

The rearrangement links TRBV7-9 to TRBJ1-2; 12 bases map to TRBD1. The TCR was taken from a woman in her twenties or thirties who had recovered from COVID-19. The specimen sequenced was PBMCs or T cells enriched from blood (not recorded which). Written as DNA, the CDR3 is TGTGCCAGCAGCGGGTCGGGACAGGGGGCAAGTTTTGGCTACACCTTC. Translation: CASSGSGQGASFGYTF.